Presented here are 31 T cell receptor beta chains from one specimen sequenced in a study of regulatory T cells in long-lasting Graves disease. Library construction for TCR beta used iRepertoire HTBI primers and Arm-PCR of CDR3 regions. MiXCR was run by TCRdb on the multiplex PCR reads, yielding one entry per CDR3 protein. The table shows roughly 500,000 distinct CDR3 sequences, with roughly 14% occurring only once. Noted time point: newly diagnosed GD, antithyroid drugs for less than 3 months. With RNA extracted from PBMCs as input, the TCR library was made. The sample was also linked to a second study, of T cells in Graves' hyperthyroidism and ophthalmopathy.

Sequencing used peripheral blood mononuclear cells (PBMCs), obtained at new diagnosis, from a patient treated with antithyroid drugs. The receptors come from a man aged 25-45 years with Graves disease.

This clonotype was detected ten times or more. J is TRBJ2-3 and V is TRBV14; 10 bases fit TRBD2. The trim removed 7 bases at V and 2 bases at J, leaving 6 bases unmatched. The CDR3 covers 15 residues. Germline CDR1 and CDR2: SGHDN and FVKESK. The CDR3 DNA is TGTGCCAGCACGAGGCTAGCGGGAGTCACAGATACGCAGTATTTT. This gives the protein CASTRLAGVTDTQYF.

This clonotype came up a few times. The germline gene is not matched at one end of the junction; a read error may be the cause. This sequence joins TRBV10-3 and TRBJ2-1, with 11 bases lining up with TRBD2. Per germline, CDR1 ENHRY and CDR2 SYGVKD. This CDR3 is 16 amino acids long. In nucleotides, the CDR3 is TGTGCCACCAGTGAGTCGGGACTAGCGGACTACAATGAGCAGTTCTTC. This gives the protein CATSESGLADYNEQFF.

On this clonotype itself: The junction departs from germline at one end; a sequencing error may be responsible. The chain has TRBV6-9 and TRBJ1-4; possibly TRBD1 for D (6 bases). Per germline, CDR1 MNHGY and CDR2 SVAAGI. There are 13 residues in the CDR3. In DNA, the CDR3 is TGTGCCAGCAGTTGGACAGTGGATGAAAAACTGCTTTTT. The encoded protein is CASSWTVDEKLLF.

This clonotype has more than one count but fewer than ten. The V call is TRBV5-1, the J call TRBJ2-2, with 7 bases matching TRBD1. The CDR3 extends over 17 amino acids. In germline, CDR1 is SGHRS, CDR2 YFSETQ. Trimming took 1 base from V and 4 from J; bases not matched to a gene: 10. For the CDR3, the DNA is TGCGCCAGCAGCTTGAGTCTGGGGACAGCTTTCACCGGGGAGCTGTTTTTT. Its translation is CASSLSLGTAFTGELFF.

This clonotype was seen ten or more times. The genes are TRBV9 and TRBJ2-3, with no clear D. The CDR3 extends over 16 amino acids. Germline V gives CDR1 SGDLS, CDR2 YYNGEE. The V end lost 0 bases, the J end lost 2 bases, and 13 bases lay between the germline ends. For the CDR3, the DNA is TGTGCCAGCAGCGTAGATGGGCGGCTGTTCACAGATACGCAGTATTTT. Translated, it gives CASSVDGRLFTDTQYF.

This clonotype was counted only a few times. V gene TRBV7-8 combines with J gene TRBJ2-5; TRBD1 agrees at 9 bases. CDR3 size: 16 residues. Germline values: CDR1 SGHVS, CDR2 FQNEAQ. The trim removed 5 bases at V and 3 bases at J, leaving 10 bases unmatched. The CDR3 DNA sequence: TGTGCCAGCAGCCCGTCTATAGGACAGGGGAAAGAGACCCAGTACTTC. It translates to CASSPSIGQGKETQYF.

This clonotype was counted ten times or more. The chain is built from TRBV27 and TRBJ2-5; TRBD1 or TRBD2 may be the D gene (6 bases each). CDR1 MNHEY and CDR2 SMNVEV come from the germline V gene (reference sequence). Trimming stripped 2 bases from V and 5 bases from J, with 15 bases between. The CDR3 sequence is 15 residues long. Here the CDR3 DNA reads TGTGCCAGCAGTTTAGGTTCCGGGGGCGGGGAGACCCAGTACTTC. This gives the protein CASSLGSGGGETQYF.

In its sample, this clonotype was seen many times. This chain joins TRBV20-1 and TRBJ2-2, with D uncertain. Looked up from germline, CDR1 is DFQATT and CDR2 is SNEGSKA (reference sequence). There are 14 residues in the CDR3. Trimming stripped 3 bases from V and 4 bases from J, with 12 bases between. CDR3 residues: CSASKDSRTGELFF. The CDR3 DNA sequence: TGCAGTGCTAGCAAAGACTCACGCACCGGGGAGCTGTTTTTT.

This clonotype was seen at least ten times. V gene TRBV12-3 or TRBV12-4 combines with J gene TRBJ2-1; possibly TRBD1 for D (6 bases). V lost 5 bases and J lost 7, with 12 bases in between. This CDR3 spans 13 amino acids. The CDR3 sequence is CASSIDRLNEQFF. The DNA of the CDR3 is TGTGCCAGCAGTATCGACAGGTTAAATGAGCAGTTCTTC.

This clonotype was observed at least ten times. The chain combines TRBV12-3 or TRBV12-4 with TRBJ1-5; D not certain. Deletions cut 6 bases from V and 7 bases from J, with 13 bases between. This CDR3 spans 13 amino acids. The CDR3, as DNA: TGTGCCAGCAGCTGGGGTCAGGACCAGCCCCAGCATTTT. As protein: CASSWGQDQPQHF.

This clonotype was counted at least ten times. At one boundary the junction diverges from the germline segment, which might be a read error. The chain uses TRBV3-1 and TRBJ2-7; a possible D gene is TRBD1 (6 bases). Germline V lookup: CDR1 LGHDT, CDR2 YNNKEL (reference sequence). This CDR3 spans 13 amino acids. The CDR3 here is CASRQQGRYEQYF. The CDR3 DNA reads TGTGCCAGCCGCCAACAGGGCCGATACGAGCAGTACTTC.

This rearrangement joins TRBV2 to TRBJ2-1; D might be TRBD1 (6 bases). CDR1 SNHLY and CDR2 FYNNEI come from the germline V gene. With 5 bases removed from V and 10 bases from J, the gap between germline ends came to 15 bases. This CDR3 is 13 amino acids long. In DNA, the CDR3 is TGTGCCAGCAGTTTGGGGGACATCTGGGAGCAGTTCTTC. Translated: CASSLGDIWEQFF.

This clonotype was seen ten or more times. The rearrangement uses TRBV7-2 and TRBJ2-5; 8 bases agree with TRBD2. This CDR3 has 15 amino acids. Per the germline V gene, CDR1 is SGHTA and CDR2 is FQGNSA. The trim removed 7 bases at V and 4 bases at J, leaving 11 bases unmatched. The chain's CDR3 is CASTAGGGSGETQYF. The CDR3 DNA reads as TGTGCCAGCACCGCGGGGGGCGGGAGCGGAGAGACCCAGTACTTC.

This clonotype came up once. The chain couples TRBV6-1 to TRBJ2-5, with unresolved D. Germline V CDR1 and CDR2: MNHNS, SASEGT. This CDR3 has 15 residues. Trimming pared 5 bases from V and 5 bases from J, leaving 18 bases between. CDR3 in DNA: TGTGCCAGCAGTCCCCGACTTCTCGAACGGGAGACCCAGTACTTC. Residues: CASSPRLLERETQYF.

This clonotype occurred many times. The rearrangement links TRBV7-8 to TRBJ2-2; tentative D call: TRBD1 (6 bases). This CDR3 has 18 amino acids. V was clipped by 0 bases and J by 3 bases, with 17 bases between them. The germline gives CDR1 SGHVS, CDR2 FQNEAQ. The CDR3 sequence: CASSLAMDRKRDTGELFF. DNA of the CDR3: TGTGCCAGCAGCTTAGCTATGGACAGAAAAAGGGACACCGGGGAGCTGTTTTTT.

This clonotype was counted ten times or more. V gene TRBV18 combines with J gene TRBJ2-3; unclear D gene. Between the trimmed V and J ends, which lost 3 bases and 0 bases, there was a span of 7 bases. Per the germline V gene, CDR1 is KGHSH and CDR2 is LQKENI. The CDR3 has 14 amino acids. The CDR3 sequence is CASSPDGSTDTQYF. The CDR3 coding sequence is TGTGCCAGCTCACCGGACGGGAGCACAGATACGCAGTATTTT.

Concerning this clonotype: Lacking the conserved final phenylalanine or tryptophan, this CDR3 likely reflects a read error. The V call is TRBV15, the J call TRBJ2-7; 7 bases are a match to TRBD1. The length of the CDR3 is 12 residues. The V gene end was trimmed by 11 bases and the J gene end by 5 bases; junction bases not matched to a gene: 9. Per germline, CDR1 LNHNV and CDR2 YYDKDF (reference sequence). CDR3 sequence: CAFERQGDEQYY. The CDR3 nucleotides read TGTGCCTTCGAAAGACAGGGTGACGAGCAGTACTAC.

This clonotype was counted many times. V usage is TRBV27 and J usage is TRBJ2-5, with 11 bases identical to TRBD1. The germline gives CDR1 MNHEY, CDR2 SMNVEV (reference sequence). The CDR3 contains 15 residues. V dropped 6 bases and J dropped 7; count of bases not matched to a gene: 10. CDR3 in amino acids: CASSRTGGTPGTQYF. The CDR3, as DNA: TGTGCCAGCAGCCGGACAGGGGGCACACCGGGGACCCAGTACTTC.

This sequence joins TRBV7-9 and TRBJ1-1; D remains ambiguous. Trimming took 5 bases from V and 10 from J, leaving 17 bases between them. The germline gives CDR1 SEHNR, CDR2 FQNEAQ (reference sequence). This CDR3 is built from 13 residues. The CDR3 sequence: CASSLIPVWGAFF. The CDR3 DNA follows: TGTGCCAGCAGCCTAATTCCCGTCTGGGGAGCTTTCTTT.

Concerning this clonotype: A read error may explain this, as a much larger clone is one base away. This sequence joins TRBV6-1 and TRBJ2-7; D remains unclear. CDR1 MNHNS and CDR2 SASEGT come from the germline V gene. CDR3 size: 14 residues. DNA for the CDR3: TGTGCCAGCATTCGGGTTCCCACTTCCTACGTGCAGTACTTC. Protein product: CASIRVPTSYVQYF.

This clonotype has a count of ten or more. The genes are TRBV7-2 and TRBJ2-3; D is undetermined. Trimming pared 8 bases from V and 0 bases from J, leaving 12 bases between. Per the germline V gene, CDR1 is SGHTA and CDR2 is FQGNSA. The CDR3 runs 14 residues. The CDR3 coding sequence is TGTGCCAGCGAGCGTACTTCTAGCACAGATACGCAGTATTTT. Protein product: CASERTSSTDTQYF.

There are a few counts of this clonotype. The chain is built from TRBV6-1 and TRBJ1-5, with D maybe TRBD1 (6 bases). The germline V and J ends were trimmed by 3 bases and 3 bases, with 24 bases remaining between them. CDR3 length: 19 residues. Germline V gene data show CDR1 as MNHNS and CDR2 as SASEGT. As DNA, the CDR3 is TGTGCCAGCAGTGACGCTCGGGGGGGCCACGGCGGGGCCAATCAGCCCCAGCATTTT. It yields the protein CASSDARGGHGGANQPQHF.

Concerning this clonotype: It may be a read error: a sequence one base away is much more abundant. The CDR3 sequence is CASSESVGIAGYNEQFF. CDR3 DNA: TGCGCCAGCAGTGAGTCGGTTGGTATAGCGGGTTACAATGAGCAGTTCTTC. V is TRBV6-1 and J is TRBJ2-1, with 7 bases lining up with TRBD2. CDR3 length equals 17 residues. Looked up from germline, CDR1 is MNHNS and CDR2 is SASEGT.

A few counts support this clonotype. The chain recombines TRBV4-1 with TRBJ2-7; 10 bases match TRBD1. Germline-derived CDR1 and CDR2 are MGHRA and YSYEKL. V was pared by 2 bases and J by 7 bases, with 8 bases of the junction left unmatched. The length of the CDR3 is 15 residues. The CDR3, as DNA: TGCGCCAGCAGCCAAACCGGGACAGGGGCGGAGGAGCAGTACTTC. Its protein product is CASSQTGTGAEEQYF.

This clonotype was picked up a small number of times. This rearrangement joins TRBV7-2 to TRBJ2-3, with 14 bases fitting TRBD2. The V and J ends lost 4 bases and 4 bases, in that order; junction bases with no gene match: 7. The CDR3 sequence is 17 residues long. CDR1 is SGHTA and CDR2 is FQGNSA in the germline V gene. In nucleotides, the CDR3 is TGTGCCAGCAGCTCCTCGGGACTAGCGGGAGCAGCAGATACGCAGTATTTT. This codes for CASSSSGLAGAADTQYF.

This chain uses TRBV2 with TRBJ1-4, with TRBD1 as a possible D gene (5 bases). Trimming pared 3 bases from V and 7 bases from J, leaving 15 bases between. Germline CDR1 is SNHLY and CDR2 is FYNNEI. The CDR3 spans 15 residues. CDR3 residues: CASSEGGPSGEKLFF. The CDR3 DNA reads as TGTGCCAGCAGTGAGGGGGGACCATCGGGTGAAAAACTGTTTTTT. Drawing the rest from reference TRBV2 and TRBJ1-4, the complete variable domain is EPEVTQTPSHQVTQMGQEVILRCVPISNHLYFYWYRQILGQKVEFLVSFYNNEISEKSEIFDDQFSVERPDGSNFTLKIRSTKLEDSAMYFCASSEGGPSGEKLFFGSGTQLSVL.

In its sample, this clonotype was seen many times. The rearrangement joins TRBV9 to TRBJ2-1; 9 bases align to TRBD2. CDR3 length equals 15 residues. With V trimmed by 0 bases and J by 9 bases, 7 bases remained unmatched. Germline V gene data show CDR1 as SGDLS and CDR2 as YYNGEE. As DNA, the CDR3 is TGTGCCAGCAGCGTAGTGGTAGCGGGAGTATCTGAGCAGTTCTTC. Translating it yields CASSVVVAGVSEQFF.

This clonotype was recorded only once. J is TRBJ2-2 and V is TRBV9; 13 bases match TRBD2. The CDR3 totals 20 residues. V trimming: 3 bases; J trimming: 4 bases; junction bases outside the gene matches: 15. CDR1 and CDR2 from the germline V gene are SGDLS and YYNGEE. CDR3 in DNA: TGTGCCAGCAGCGCCGGTCCGAGGACTAGCGGGAGCGGGGCCACCGGGGAGCTGTTTTTT. This translates into CASSAGPRTSGSGATGELFF.

This clonotype was seen ten or more times. V and J are TRBV12-3 or TRBV12-4 and TRBJ1-1; possible D gene TRBD1, 5 bases. Trimming removed 8 bases from V and 5 bases from J, with 12 bases in between. The CDR3 consists of 12 residues. The CDR3 spells CASGGVTTEAFF. The DNA of the CDR3 is TGTGCCAGCGGAGGGGTGACGACTGAAGCTTTCTTT.

As to this clonotype: The junction departs from germline at one end; a sequencing error may be responsible. The gene calls are TRBV5-1 and TRBJ2-2; D is unclear. The V gene's germline CDR1 is SGHRS and CDR2 YFSETQ. The CDR3 length is 15 residues. The CDR3 region is CASSLYTANTGELFF. In nucleotides, the CDR3 is TGTGCCAGCAGCTTGTACACAGCGAACACCGGGGAGCTGTTTTTT.

This clonotype has at least ten counts. The chain recombines TRBV14 with TRBJ1-3; D gene uncertain. V was cut by 4 bases and J by 4 bases, with 8 bases left in between. CDR1 and CDR2 (germline): SGHDN, FVKESK. This CDR3 comprises 13 residues. The CDR3 here is CASSPTRGNTIYF. CDR3 DNA: TGTGCCAGCAGCCCGACCCGCGGAAACACCATATATTTT.